This paragraph reports one T cell receptor beta chain. Authors' methods: Amplification from reference gene primers served as the basis for estimated nucleated cell counts. Generated by immunoSEQ multiplex PCR, the TCRdb table keeps only in-frame clones and is missing some. That table furnishes V, J and clone size, whereas the DNA furnished D and trimming. This sample yields some 100,000 clones, of which around 85% are seen a single time; about 12% belongs to the top ten. Germline V lookup: CDR1 ENHRY, CDR2 SYGVKD. The CDR3 runs 15 residues. Trimming at V came to 6 bases and at J to 4 bases, leaving 10 bases not matched to a gene. These data are taken from a study of blood T cell repertoires in COVID-19.

The chain uses TRBV10-3 and TRBJ1-2; TRBD1 aligns across 8 bases. The sequence derives from a woman aged 70-85 years with active or convalescent COVID-19. The sequencing sample was made of peripheral blood. The CDR3 DNA reads as TGTGCCATCAGCGGGGTCGGGCAGGGGGCCTATGGCTACACCTTC. This gives the protein CAISGVGQGAYGYTF.